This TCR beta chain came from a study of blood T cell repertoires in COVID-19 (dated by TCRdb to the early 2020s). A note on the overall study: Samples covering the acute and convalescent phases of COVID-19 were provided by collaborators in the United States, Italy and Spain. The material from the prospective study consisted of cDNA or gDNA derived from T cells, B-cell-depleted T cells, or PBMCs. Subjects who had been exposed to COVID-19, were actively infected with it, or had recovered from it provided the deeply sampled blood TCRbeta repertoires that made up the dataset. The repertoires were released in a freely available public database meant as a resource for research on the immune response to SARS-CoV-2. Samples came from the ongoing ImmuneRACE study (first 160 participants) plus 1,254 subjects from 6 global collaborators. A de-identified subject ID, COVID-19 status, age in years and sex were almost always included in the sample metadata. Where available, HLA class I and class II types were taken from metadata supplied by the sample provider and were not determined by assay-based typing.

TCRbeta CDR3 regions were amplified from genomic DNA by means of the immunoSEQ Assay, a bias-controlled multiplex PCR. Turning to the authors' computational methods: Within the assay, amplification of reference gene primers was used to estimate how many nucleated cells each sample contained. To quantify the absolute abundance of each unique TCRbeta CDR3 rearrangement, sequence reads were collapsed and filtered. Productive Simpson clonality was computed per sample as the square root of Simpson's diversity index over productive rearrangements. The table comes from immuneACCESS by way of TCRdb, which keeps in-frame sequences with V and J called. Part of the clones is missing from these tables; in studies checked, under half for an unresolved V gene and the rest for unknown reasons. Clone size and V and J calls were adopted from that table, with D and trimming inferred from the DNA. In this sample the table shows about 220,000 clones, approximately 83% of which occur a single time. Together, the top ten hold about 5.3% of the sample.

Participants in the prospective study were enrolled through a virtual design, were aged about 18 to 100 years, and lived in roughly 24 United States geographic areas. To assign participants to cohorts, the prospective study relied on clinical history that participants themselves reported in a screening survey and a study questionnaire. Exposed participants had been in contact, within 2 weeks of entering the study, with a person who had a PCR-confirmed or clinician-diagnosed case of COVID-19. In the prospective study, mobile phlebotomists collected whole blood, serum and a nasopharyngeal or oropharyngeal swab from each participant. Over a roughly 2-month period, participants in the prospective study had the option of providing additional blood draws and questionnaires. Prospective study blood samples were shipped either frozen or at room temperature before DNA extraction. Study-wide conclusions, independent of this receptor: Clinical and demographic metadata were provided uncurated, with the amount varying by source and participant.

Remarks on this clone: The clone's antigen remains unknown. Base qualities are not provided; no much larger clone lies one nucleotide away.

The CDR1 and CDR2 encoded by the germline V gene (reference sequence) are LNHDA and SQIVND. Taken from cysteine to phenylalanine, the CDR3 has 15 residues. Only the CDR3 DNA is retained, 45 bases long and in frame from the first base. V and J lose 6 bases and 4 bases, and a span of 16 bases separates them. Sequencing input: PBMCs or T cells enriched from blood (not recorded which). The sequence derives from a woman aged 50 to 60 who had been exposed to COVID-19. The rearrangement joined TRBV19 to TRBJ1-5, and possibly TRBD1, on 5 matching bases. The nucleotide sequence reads TGTGCCAGTAGAGGAGGGGTTAAGGGGAATCAGCCCCAGCATTTT. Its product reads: CASRGGVKGNQPQHF.